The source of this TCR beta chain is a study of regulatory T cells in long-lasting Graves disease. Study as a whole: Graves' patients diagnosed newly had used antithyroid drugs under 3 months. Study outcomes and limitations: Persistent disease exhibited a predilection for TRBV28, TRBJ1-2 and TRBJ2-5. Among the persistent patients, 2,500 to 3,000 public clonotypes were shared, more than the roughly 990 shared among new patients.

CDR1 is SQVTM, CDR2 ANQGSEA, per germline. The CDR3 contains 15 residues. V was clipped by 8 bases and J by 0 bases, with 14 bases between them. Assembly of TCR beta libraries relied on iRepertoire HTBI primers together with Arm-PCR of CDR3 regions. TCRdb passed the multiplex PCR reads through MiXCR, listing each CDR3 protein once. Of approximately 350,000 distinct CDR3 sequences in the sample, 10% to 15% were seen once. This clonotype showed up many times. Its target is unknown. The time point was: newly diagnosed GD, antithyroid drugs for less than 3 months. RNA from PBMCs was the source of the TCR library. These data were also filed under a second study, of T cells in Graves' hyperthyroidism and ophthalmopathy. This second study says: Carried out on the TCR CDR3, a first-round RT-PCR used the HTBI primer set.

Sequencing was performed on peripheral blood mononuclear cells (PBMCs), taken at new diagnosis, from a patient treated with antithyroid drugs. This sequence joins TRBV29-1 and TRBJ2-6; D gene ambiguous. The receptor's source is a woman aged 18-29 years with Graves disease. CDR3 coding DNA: TGCAGCTCCCTGGGCCGTCTCTCTGGGGCCAACGTCCTGACTTTC. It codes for CSSLGRLSGANVLTF.